This T cell receptor beta chain was identified during a study of beta chain features in type 1 diabetes. Overall study results and limits: It was possible that PCR favored shorter templates, equally so in patients and controls.

TCRB transcripts that were expressed got sequenced, as all of the isolated RNA had been reverse transcribed. TCRdb's table, derived via immunoSEQ multiplex PCR, lists solely in-frame clones and lacks some. The table includes 680,000 or so clones, roughly 15% detected once. V gave up 0 bases and J gave up 5 bases, with 22 bases separating them. Germline V gene data show CDR1 as LGHNT and CDR2 as FRNRAP. This CDR3 comprises 18 residues. As to this clone: Its matching antigen is unknown.

The chain is built from TRBV12-5 and TRBJ1-2; tentative D call: TRBD1 (6 bases). The sample consisted of naive CD4+ T cells from blood. The sequence was collected from a man younger than 35 in good health. The CDR3 reads CASGLVLGQRTHLYGYTF. CDR3 nucleotides: TGTGCTAGTGGTTTGGTCTTAGGACAGCGCACTCACCTTTATGGCTACACCTTC.